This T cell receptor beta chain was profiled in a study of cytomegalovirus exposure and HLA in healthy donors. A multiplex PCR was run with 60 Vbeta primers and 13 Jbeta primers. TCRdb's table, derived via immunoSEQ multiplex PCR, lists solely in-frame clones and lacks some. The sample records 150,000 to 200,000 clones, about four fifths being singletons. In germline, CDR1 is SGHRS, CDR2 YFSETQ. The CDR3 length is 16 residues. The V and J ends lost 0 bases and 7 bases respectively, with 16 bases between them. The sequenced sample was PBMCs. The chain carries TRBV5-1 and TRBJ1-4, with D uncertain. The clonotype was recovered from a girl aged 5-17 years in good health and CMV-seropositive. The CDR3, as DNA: TGCGCCAGCAGCTTGGTAAGACCCGGAGAGGGTGAAAAACTGTTTTTT. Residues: CASSLVRPGEGEKLFF.